One sample yielded the 4 T cell receptor beta chains listed below, sequenced in a study of tumor-infiltrating lymphocytes in primary liver carcinoma. It was unsorted whole blood that yielded blood RNA, and germline DNA was also extracted. Priming with a constant-region primer yielded TCR beta cDNA from about 500 ng total RNA. Sequencing libraries for TCR beta derived from three nested multiplex PCR rounds that used slightly modified ARM-PCR. With TRBV1-TRBV30 forward primers and a C-beta reverse primer, the first two PCR rounds were run for 10 to 11 cycles each. Via MiXCR, TCRdb re-called the multiplex PCR reads, giving one row per CDR3 protein. The sample has about 200,000 distinct CDR3 sequences, 65% seen once. The sequencing input was peripheral blood. These receptors originate from a woman in her fifties or sixties with primary liver carcinoma and hepatitis B virus infection.

This clonotype has only one observation. V gene TRBV30 combines with J gene TRBJ1-1, with TRBD1 identical over 7 bases. Per the germline V gene, CDR1 is GTSNPN and CDR2 is SVGIG (reference sequence). Trimming at V came to 0 bases and at J to 7 bases, leaving 11 bases not matched to a gene. This CDR3 contains 15 residues. The CDR3: CAWSVLRQGPREAFF. The CDR3 DNA sequence: TGTGCCTGGAGTGTACTCCGACAGGGTCCCCGTGAAGCTTTCTTT.

As for this clonotype: A much larger clone differs by one base, so this may be a read error. The gene calls are TRBV28 and TRBJ2-2; D perhaps matches TRBD2 (5 bases). V lost 1 base to trimming and J lost 10 bases, with 19 bases between them. Germline CDR1 MDHEN, CDR2 SYDVKM. This CDR3 is 16 amino acids long. This CDR3 is CASSLSSFESEEELFF. The CDR3 DNA follows: TGTGCCAGCAGTTTATCTAGCTTTGAGAGTGAGGAGGAGCTGTTTTTT. Full variable domain (rest looked up from reference TRBV28 and TRBJ2-2): DVKVTQSSRYLVKRTGEKVFLECVQDMDHENMFWYRQDPGLGLRLIYFSYDVKMKEKGDIPEGYSVSREKKERFSLILESASTNQTSMYLCASSLSSFESEEELFFGEGSRLTVL.

The rearrangement joins TRBV4-1 to TRBJ2-3; D may match TRBD1 or TRBD2 (5 bases each). V was cut by 6 bases and J by 4 bases, with 14 bases left in between. Germline V gene sequence: CDR1 MGHRA, CDR2 YSYEKL. The CDR3 consists of 14 residues. The CDR3 DNA reads as TGCGCCAGCAGTGACAGTCTTAGCGCAGATACGCAGTATTTT. Its translation: CASSDSLSADTQYF.

A note on this clonotype: No conserved phenylalanine or tryptophan ends this CDR3, so it is likely a read error. This chain joins TRBV7-9 and TRBJ1-2; D uncertain. The V gene lost 3 bases and the J gene lost 7 bases, with 9 bases spanning the gap. Germline V gene data show CDR1 as SEHNR and CDR2 as FQNEAQ (reference sequence). CDR3 length: 12 residues. The CDR3 sequence: CASSFGFFGYTL. The DNA for the CDR3 is TGTGCCAGCAGCTTTGGATTTTTTGGCTACACCCTC.